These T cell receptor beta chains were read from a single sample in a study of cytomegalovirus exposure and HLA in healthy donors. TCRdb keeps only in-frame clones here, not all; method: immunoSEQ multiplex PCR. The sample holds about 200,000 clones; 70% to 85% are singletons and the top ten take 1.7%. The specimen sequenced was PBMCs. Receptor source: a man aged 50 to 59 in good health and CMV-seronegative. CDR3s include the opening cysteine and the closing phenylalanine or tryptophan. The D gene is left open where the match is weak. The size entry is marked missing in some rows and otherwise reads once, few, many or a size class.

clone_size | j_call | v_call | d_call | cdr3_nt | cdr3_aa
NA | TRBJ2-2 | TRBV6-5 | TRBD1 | TGTGCCAGCAGTCAAACAGGGGTCCCCGGGGAGCTGTTTTTT | CASSQTGVPGELFF
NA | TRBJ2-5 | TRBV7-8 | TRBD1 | TGTGCCAGCAGCTTAGTGGGGACAGGTAGAGAGACCCAGTACTTC | CASSLVGTGRETQYF
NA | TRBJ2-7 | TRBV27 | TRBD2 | TGTGCCAGCAGTTTATCGCCTAGCGGGGCATACGAGCAGTACTTC | CASSLSPSGAYEQYF
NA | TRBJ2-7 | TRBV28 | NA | TGTGCCAGCAGTTTAATGGGAGTTGGCTACGAGCAGTACTTC | CASSLMGVGYEQYF
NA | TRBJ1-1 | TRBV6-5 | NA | TGTGCCAGCAGATCTGACAAGCACCGGGGCACTGAAGCTTTCTTT | CASRSDKHRGTEAFF
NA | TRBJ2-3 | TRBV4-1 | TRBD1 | TGCGCCAGCAGCCAGGCCCCGGGGACAGGGGTAACAGATACGCAGTATTTT | CASSQAPGTGVTDTQYF
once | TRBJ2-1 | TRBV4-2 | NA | TGTGCCAGCAGCCACCTCCGCCGGGACTCGGGCAATGAGCAGTTCTTC | CASSHLRRDSGNEQFF
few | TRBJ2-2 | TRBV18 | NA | TGTGCCAGCTCACTCGGGGTAGCGAACACCGGGGAGCTGTTTTTT | CASSLGVANTGELFF
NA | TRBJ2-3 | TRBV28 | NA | TGTGCCAGCAGTGACCGGACTCGAAGGCCAGATACGCAGTATTTT | CASSDRTRRPDTQYF
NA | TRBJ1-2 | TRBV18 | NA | TGTGCCAGCTCACCACGGGACATCGGTGGGATCGGGGGCTACACCTTC | CASSPRDIGGIGGYTF
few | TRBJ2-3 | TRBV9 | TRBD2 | TGTGCCAGCAGCGAGACTAGCGGGACTAGCACAGATACGCAGTATTTT | CASSETSGTSTDTQYF
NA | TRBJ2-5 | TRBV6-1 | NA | TGTGCCAGCAGTGAAGCTTGGGGAAAGGGGCTCGTCGGGTTGGGGACCCAGTACTTC | CASSEAWGKGLVGLGTQYF
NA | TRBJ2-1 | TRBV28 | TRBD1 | TGTGCCAGCAGTACAAACAGGGGGCTGAATGAGCAGTTCTTC | CASSTNRGLNEQFF
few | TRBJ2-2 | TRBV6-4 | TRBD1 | TGTGCCAGCAGTGACGGACAGGACGGCGGGGAGCTGTTTTTT | CASSDGQDGGELFF